The subject of this entry is one TCR beta chain. The antigen is unknown. This entry is derived from a study of long-term antiretroviral therapy in people with HIV. Study-level information: The earliest specimens came about a decade ahead of the 2015 immediate-ART recommendation. Broader study findings: It was not possible to obtain data on ART adherence, viral resistance or therapy changes. The range of CDR3 lengths in HIV repertoires proved narrower than that found in controls.

Run at survey level, the immunoSEQ assay was version v3.0. The repertoire was sequenced with immunoSEQ multiplex PCR; TCRdb's copy has only in-frame clones and lacks some. The sample includes tens of thousands of clones, 91% of them seen just once. The CDR3 length is 13 residues. J was trimmed by 13 bases and V by 0 bases; bases with no gene match: 6. From germline, CDR1 is ENHRY and CDR2 SYGVKD. The starting material was unsorted PBMCs, obtained 3.1 years after starting antiretroviral therapy. The chain recombines TRBV10-3 with TRBJ2-1; 7 bases are shared with TRBD1. This TCR was recovered from a man younger than 35 with HIV. The CDR3 sequence: CAISESVQGYQFF. CDR3 DNA sequence: TGTGCCATCAGTGAGTCGGTACAGGGGTATCAGTTCTTC.